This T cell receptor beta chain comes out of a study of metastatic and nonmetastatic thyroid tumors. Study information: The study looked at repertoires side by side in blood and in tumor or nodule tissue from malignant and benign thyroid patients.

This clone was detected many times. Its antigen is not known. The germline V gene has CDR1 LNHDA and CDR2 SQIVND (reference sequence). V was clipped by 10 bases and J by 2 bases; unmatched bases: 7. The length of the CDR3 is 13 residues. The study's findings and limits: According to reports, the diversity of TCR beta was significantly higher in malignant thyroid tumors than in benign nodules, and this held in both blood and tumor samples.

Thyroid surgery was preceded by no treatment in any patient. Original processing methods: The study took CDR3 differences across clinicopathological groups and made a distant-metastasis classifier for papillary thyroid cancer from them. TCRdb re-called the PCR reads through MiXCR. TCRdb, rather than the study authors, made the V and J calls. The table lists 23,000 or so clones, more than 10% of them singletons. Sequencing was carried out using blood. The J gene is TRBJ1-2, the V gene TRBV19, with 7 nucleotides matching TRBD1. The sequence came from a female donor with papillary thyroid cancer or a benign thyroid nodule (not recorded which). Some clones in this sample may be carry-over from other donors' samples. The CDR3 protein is CATRTGHNYGYTF. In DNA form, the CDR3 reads TGTGCCACCCGGACAGGCCACAACTATGGCTACACCTTC. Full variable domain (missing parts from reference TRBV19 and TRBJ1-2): DGGITQSPKYLFRKEGQNVTLSCEQNLNHDAMYWYRQDPGQGLRLIYYSQIVNDFQKGDIAEGYSVSREKKESFPLTVTSAQKNPTAFYLCATRTGHNYGYTFGSGTRLTVV.